Described below is a single T cell receptor beta chain sequence and its context. This entry comes from a study of chemoradiotherapy in HPV16-positive cancers. CDR3 size: 12 residues. V lost 5 bases and J 6 bases, leaving 13 bases between the germline ends. The V gene's germline CDR1 is SQVTM and CDR2 ANQGSEA. Method: immunoSEQ multiplex PCR; TCRdb's copy keeps in-frame clones and lacks some. The table shows about 1,000 clones, with more than 70% occurring only once. The origin of this receptor is a human donor with HPV-associated anogenital cancer. The chain joins TRBV29-1 to TRBJ1-2; TRBD1 might be the D (5 bases). Sample: tumor tissue, taken from a patient who underwent chemoradiotherapy. The CDR3 coding sequence is TGCAGCGTTACGGACAAGGTGGATGGCTACACCTTC. Translation gives CSVTDKVDGYTF.